A selection of T cell receptor beta chains follows, all from one sample in a study of cytotoxic CD8 clonotypes in ibrutinib-treated CLL. TCRdb's copy holds only in-frame clones and misses some; the assay was immunoSEQ multiplex PCR. The table has fewer than 50,000 clones, 53% seen once. Material: PBMCs, obtained after 12 months of ibrutinib treatment. Receptors originate from a human donor with chronic lymphocytic leukemia. CDR3s include the opening cysteine and the closing phenylalanine or tryptophan. A D gene is named only where the DNA matches it firmly. Clone size is given for some rows only: seen once, a few or many times, or a class if the clone is expanded.

v_call: TRBV5-1; j_call: TRBJ2-5; cdr3_length: 16; d_call: TRBD2; clone_size: -; cdr3_nt: TGCGCCAGCAGCCGAGGACTAGCGGGAGGAGGGGAGACCCAGTACTTC; cdr3_aa: CASSRGLAGGGETQYF
v_call: TRBV30; j_call: TRBJ2-6; cdr3_length: 13; d_call: -; clone_size: -; cdr3_nt: TGTGCCTGGAGTGTTAATGGGGCCAACGTCCTGACTTTC; cdr3_aa: CAWSVNGANVLTF
v_call: TRBV9; j_call: TRBJ2-7; cdr3_length: 13; d_call: -; clone_size: -; cdr3_nt: TGTGCCAGCAGAGCGAGTAGCTCCTACGAGCAGTACTTC; cdr3_aa: CASRASSSYEQYF
v_call: TRBV19; j_call: TRBJ2-3; cdr3_length: 13; d_call: -; clone_size: -; cdr3_nt: TGTGCCAGTAAGACCGGAGGAACAGATACGCAGTATTTT; cdr3_aa: CASKTGGTDTQYF
v_call: TRBV28; j_call: TRBJ1-3; cdr3_length: 14; d_call: -; clone_size: medium-sized; cdr3_nt: TGTGCCAGCAGTTTCGGAGGTGGTTGGAACACCATATATTTT; cdr3_aa: CASSFGGGWNTIYF
v_call: TRBV30; j_call: TRBJ1-6; cdr3_length: 15; d_call: -; clone_size: -; cdr3_nt: TGTGCCTGGAGACCCACGGACCTGGGGGATTCACCCCTCCACTTT; cdr3_aa: CAWRPTDLGDSPLHF
v_call: TRBV9; j_call: TRBJ1-1; cdr3_length: 13; d_call: -; clone_size: few; cdr3_nt: TGTGCCAGCAGCGTAGGCGGGTACACTGAAGCTTTCTTT; cdr3_aa: CASSVGGYTEAFF
v_call: TRBV7-9; j_call: TRBJ1-2; cdr3_length: 16; d_call: TRBD1; clone_size: few; cdr3_nt: TGTGCCAGCAGCTTAGCAGGGACAGCAAATAACTATGGCTACACCTTC; cdr3_aa: CASSLAGTANNYGYTF
v_call: TRBV10-2; j_call: TRBJ2-7; cdr3_length: 13; d_call: TRBD2; clone_size: -; cdr3_nt: TGCGCCAGCAGGACTAGCGGGAGCTACGAGCAGTACTTC; cdr3_aa: CASRTSGSYEQYF
v_call: TRBV18; j_call: TRBJ1-5; cdr3_length: 14; d_call: -; clone_size: -; cdr3_nt: TGTGCCAGCTCACCAGGAACAGCCAATCAGCCCCAGCATTTT; cdr3_aa: CASSPGTANQPQHF
v_call: TRBV7-2; j_call: TRBJ2-7; cdr3_length: 15; d_call: TRBD2; clone_size: -; cdr3_nt: TGTGCCAGCAGCTTATTAACGGGAGGGCCGTACGAGCAGTACTTC; cdr3_aa: CASSLLTGGPYEQYF
v_call: TRBV13; j_call: TRBJ2-2; cdr3_length: 16; d_call: TRBD2; clone_size: -; cdr3_nt: TGTGCCAGCAGCCCCCAAACTAGCGGGTTTTCCGGGGAGCTGTTTTTT; cdr3_aa: CASSPQTSGFSGELFF
v_call: TRBV12-5; j_call: TRBJ2-1; cdr3_length: 12; d_call: -; clone_size: once; cdr3_nt: TGTGCTAGTGGTTTGGGCTACAATGAGCAGTTCTTC; cdr3_aa: CASGLGYNEQFF
v_call: TRBV27; j_call: TRBJ1-4; cdr3_length: 12; d_call: -; clone_size: -; cdr3_nt: TGTGCCAGCAGCCCTGTGGGGGAAAAACTGTTTTTT; cdr3_aa: CASSPVGEKLFF
v_call: TRBV18; j_call: TRBJ2-1; cdr3_length: 16; d_call: -; clone_size: -; cdr3_nt: TGTGCCAGCTCACCACAAGGAGCATCCTCCTACAATGAGCAGTTCTTC; cdr3_aa: CASSPQGASSYNEQFF
v_call: TRBV5-5; j_call: TRBJ2-1; cdr3_length: 15; d_call: TRBD2; clone_size: once; cdr3_nt: TGTGCCAGCAGCCCCGGGACTAGCGTCTACAATGAGCAGTTCTTC; cdr3_aa: CASSPGTSVYNEQFF
v_call: TRBV6-6; j_call: TRBJ2-1; cdr3_length: 15; d_call: TRBD2; clone_size: few; cdr3_nt: TGTGCCAGCAGCAAAAGCGGGAGCACCTACAATGAGCAGTTCTTC; cdr3_aa: CASSKSGSTYNEQFF
v_call: TRBV28; j_call: TRBJ1-2; cdr3_length: 15; d_call: -; clone_size: medium-sized; cdr3_nt: TGTGCCAGCAGTTCCGGGTCCTTTTCTAACTATGGCTACACCTTC; cdr3_aa: CASSSGSFSNYGYTF
v_call: TRBV28; j_call: TRBJ1-5; cdr3_length: 13; d_call: -; clone_size: -; cdr3_nt: TGTGCCAGCAGTTTACAGGGCGATCAGCCCCAGCATTTT; cdr3_aa: CASSLQGDQPQHF
v_call: TRBV5-1; j_call: TRBJ2-3; cdr3_length: 13; d_call: -; clone_size: -; cdr3_nt: TGCGCCAGCAGCTTAGGACAGTCAGATACGCAGTATTTT; cdr3_aa: CASSLGQSDTQYF
v_call: TRBV21-1; j_call: TRBJ2-2; cdr3_length: 15; d_call: -; clone_size: few; cdr3_nt: TGTGCCAGCAGCAAAGGTTCTGGGAACACCGGGGAGCTGTTTTTT; cdr3_aa: CASSKGSGNTGELFF
v_call: TRBV2; j_call: TRBJ1-3; cdr3_length: 13; d_call: -; clone_size: medium-sized; cdr3_nt: TGTGCCAGCAGTGGACTCTCTGGAAACACCATATATTTT; cdr3_aa: CASSGLSGNTIYF
v_call: TRBV7-9; j_call: TRBJ2-7; cdr3_length: 12; d_call: -; clone_size: -; cdr3_nt: TGTGCCAGCAGCTTAGGGGCAGACGAGCAGTACTTC; cdr3_aa: CASSLGADEQYF
v_call: TRBV28; j_call: TRBJ2-7; cdr3_length: 15; d_call: -; clone_size: -; cdr3_nt: TGTGCCAGTACAGCCCGGGGACTGCATGCCTACGAGCAGTACTTC; cdr3_aa: CASTARGLHAYEQYF
v_call: TRBV11-1; j_call: TRBJ2-2; cdr3_length: 17; d_call: -; clone_size: -; cdr3_nt: TGTGCCAGCAGCCGTGGGGGGGCTAGCGGGAACACCGGGGAGCTGTTTTTT; cdr3_aa: CASSRGGASGNTGELFF
v_call: TRBV7-8; j_call: TRBJ2-7; cdr3_length: 14; d_call: -; clone_size: -; cdr3_nt: TGTGCCAGCAGTGAAGGGTTATATTCCTACGAGCAGTACTTC; cdr3_aa: CASSEGLYSYEQYF